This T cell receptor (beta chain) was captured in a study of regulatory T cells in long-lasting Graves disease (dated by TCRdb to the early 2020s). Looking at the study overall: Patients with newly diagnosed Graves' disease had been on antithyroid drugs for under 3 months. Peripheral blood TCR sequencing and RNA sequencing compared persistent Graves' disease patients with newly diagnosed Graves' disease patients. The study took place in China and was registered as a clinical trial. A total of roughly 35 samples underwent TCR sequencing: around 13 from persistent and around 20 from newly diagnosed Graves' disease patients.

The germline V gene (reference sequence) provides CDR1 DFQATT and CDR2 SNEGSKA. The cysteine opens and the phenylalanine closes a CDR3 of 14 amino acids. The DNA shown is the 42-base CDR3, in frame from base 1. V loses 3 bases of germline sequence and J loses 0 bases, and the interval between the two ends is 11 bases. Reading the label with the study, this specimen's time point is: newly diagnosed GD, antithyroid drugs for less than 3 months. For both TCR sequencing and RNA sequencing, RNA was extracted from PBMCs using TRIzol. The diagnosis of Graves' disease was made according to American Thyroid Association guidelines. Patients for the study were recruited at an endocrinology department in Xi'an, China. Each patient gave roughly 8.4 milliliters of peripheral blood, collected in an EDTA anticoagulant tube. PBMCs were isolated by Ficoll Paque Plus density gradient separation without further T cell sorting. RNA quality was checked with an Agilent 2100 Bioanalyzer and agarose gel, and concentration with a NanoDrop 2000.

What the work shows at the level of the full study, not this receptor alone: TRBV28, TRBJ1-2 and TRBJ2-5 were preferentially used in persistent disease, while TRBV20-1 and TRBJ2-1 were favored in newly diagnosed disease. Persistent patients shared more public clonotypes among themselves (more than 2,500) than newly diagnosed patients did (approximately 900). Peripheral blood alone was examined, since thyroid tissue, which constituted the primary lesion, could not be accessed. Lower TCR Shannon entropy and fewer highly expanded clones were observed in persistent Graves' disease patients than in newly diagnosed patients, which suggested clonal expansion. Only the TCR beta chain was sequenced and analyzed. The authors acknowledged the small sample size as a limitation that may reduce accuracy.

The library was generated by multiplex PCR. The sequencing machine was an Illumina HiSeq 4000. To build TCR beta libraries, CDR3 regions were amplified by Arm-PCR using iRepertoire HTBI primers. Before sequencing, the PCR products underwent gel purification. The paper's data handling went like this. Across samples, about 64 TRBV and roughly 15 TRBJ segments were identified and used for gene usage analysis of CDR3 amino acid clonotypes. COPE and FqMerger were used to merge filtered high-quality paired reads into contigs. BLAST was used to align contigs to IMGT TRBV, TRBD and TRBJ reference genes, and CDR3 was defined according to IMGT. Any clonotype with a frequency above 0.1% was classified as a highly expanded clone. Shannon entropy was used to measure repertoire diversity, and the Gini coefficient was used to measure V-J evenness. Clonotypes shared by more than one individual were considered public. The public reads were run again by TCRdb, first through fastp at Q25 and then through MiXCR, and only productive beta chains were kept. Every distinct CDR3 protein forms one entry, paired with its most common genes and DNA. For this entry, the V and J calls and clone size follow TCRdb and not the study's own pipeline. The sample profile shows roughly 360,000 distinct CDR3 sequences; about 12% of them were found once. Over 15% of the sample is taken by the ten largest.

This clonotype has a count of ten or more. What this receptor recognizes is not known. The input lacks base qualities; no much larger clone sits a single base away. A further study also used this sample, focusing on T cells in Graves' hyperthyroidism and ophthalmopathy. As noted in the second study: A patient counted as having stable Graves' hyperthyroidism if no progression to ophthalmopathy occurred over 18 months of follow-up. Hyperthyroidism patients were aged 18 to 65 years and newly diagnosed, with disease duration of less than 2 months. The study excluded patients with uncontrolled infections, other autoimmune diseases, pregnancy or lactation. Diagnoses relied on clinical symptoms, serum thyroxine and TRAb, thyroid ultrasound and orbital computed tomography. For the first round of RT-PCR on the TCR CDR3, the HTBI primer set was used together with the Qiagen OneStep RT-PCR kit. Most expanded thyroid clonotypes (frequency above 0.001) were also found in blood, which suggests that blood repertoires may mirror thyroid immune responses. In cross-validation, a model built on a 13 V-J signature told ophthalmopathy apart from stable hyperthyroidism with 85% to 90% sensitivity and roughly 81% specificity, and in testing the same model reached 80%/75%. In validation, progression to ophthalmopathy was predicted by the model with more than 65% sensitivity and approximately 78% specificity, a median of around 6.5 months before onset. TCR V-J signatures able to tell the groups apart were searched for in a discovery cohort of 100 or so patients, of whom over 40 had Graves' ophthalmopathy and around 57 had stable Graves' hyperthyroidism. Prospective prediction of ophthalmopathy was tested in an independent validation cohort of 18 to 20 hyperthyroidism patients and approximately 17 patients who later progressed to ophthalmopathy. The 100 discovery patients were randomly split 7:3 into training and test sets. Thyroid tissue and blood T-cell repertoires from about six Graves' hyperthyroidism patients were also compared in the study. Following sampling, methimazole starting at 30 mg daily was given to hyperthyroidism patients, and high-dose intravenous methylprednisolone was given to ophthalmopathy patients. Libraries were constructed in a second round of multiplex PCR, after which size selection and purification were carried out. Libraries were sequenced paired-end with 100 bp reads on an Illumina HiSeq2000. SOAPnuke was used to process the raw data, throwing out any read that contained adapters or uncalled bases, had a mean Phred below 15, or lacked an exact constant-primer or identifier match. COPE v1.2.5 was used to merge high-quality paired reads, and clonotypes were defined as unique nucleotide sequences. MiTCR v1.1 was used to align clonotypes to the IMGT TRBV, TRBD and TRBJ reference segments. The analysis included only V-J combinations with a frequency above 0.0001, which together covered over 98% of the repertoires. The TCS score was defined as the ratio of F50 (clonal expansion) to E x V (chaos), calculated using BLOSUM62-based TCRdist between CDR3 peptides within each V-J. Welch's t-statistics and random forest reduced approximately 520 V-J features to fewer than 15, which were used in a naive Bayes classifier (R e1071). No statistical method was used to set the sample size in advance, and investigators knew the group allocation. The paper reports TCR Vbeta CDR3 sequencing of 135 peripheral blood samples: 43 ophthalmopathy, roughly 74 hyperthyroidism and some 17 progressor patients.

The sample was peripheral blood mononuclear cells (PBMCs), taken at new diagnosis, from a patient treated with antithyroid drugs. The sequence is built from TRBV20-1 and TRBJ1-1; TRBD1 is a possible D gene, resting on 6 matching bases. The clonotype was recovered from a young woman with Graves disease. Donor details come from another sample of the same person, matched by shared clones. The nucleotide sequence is TGCAGTGCTAGGTCGGGGGGCATGAACACTGAAGCTTTCTTT. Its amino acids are CSARSGGMNTEAFF.